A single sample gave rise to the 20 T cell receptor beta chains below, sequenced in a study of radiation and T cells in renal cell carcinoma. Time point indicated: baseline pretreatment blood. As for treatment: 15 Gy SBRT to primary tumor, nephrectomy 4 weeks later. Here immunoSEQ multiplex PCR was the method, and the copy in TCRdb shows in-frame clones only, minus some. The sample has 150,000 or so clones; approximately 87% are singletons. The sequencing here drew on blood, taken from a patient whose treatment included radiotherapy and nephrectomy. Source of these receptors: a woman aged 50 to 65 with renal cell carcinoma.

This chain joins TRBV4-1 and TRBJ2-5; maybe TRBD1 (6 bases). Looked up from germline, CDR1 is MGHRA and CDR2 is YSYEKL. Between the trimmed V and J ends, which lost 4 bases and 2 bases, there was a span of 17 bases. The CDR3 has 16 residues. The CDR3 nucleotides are TGCGCCAGCAGCCCCCCGGGACACAGTGATCAAGAGACCCAGTACTTC. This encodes CASSPPGHSDQETQYF.

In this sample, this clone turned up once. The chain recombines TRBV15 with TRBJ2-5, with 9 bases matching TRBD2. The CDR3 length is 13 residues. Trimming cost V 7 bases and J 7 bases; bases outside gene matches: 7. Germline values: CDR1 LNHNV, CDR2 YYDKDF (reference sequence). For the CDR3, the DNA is TGTGCCACCAACCAGCGGGAGGTCGGGACCCAGTACTTC. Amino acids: CATNQREVGTQYF.

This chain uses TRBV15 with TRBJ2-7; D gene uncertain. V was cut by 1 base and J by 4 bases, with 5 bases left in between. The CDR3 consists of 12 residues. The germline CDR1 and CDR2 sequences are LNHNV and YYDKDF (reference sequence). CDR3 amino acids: CATSRVGYEQYF. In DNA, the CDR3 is TGTGCCACCAGCAGAGTGGGGTACGAGCAGTACTTC.

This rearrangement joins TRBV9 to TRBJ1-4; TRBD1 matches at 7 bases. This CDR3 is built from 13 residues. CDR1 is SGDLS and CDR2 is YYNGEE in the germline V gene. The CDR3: CASRDSLTEKLFF. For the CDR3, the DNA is TGTGCTAGTAGGGACAGCCTAACTGAAAAACTGTTTTTT.

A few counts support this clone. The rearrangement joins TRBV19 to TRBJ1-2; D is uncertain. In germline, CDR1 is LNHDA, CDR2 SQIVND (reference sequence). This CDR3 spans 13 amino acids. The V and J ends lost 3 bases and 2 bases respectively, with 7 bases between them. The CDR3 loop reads CASSIEGNYGYTF. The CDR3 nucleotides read TGTGCCAGTAGTATTGAGGGAAACTATGGCTACACCTTC.

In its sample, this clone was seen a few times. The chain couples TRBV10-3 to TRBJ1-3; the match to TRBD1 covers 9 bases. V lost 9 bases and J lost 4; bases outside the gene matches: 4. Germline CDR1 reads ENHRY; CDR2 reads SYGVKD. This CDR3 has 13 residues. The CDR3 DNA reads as TGTGCCATGACAGGGGGTTCAGGAAACACCATATATTTT. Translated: CAMTGGSGNTIYF.

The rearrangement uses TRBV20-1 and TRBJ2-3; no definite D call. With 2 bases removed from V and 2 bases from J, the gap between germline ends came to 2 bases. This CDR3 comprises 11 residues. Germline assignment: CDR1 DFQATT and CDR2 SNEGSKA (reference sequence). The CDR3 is CSARTTDTQYF. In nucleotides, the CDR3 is TGCAGTGCTAGAACCACAGATACGCAGTATTTT.

As DNA, the CDR3 is TGCGCCAGCAGCCCACTGACTAGCGGGGGGGCAAATACGCAGTATTTT. Its protein is CASSPLTSGGANTQYF. This chain uses TRBV4-1 with TRBJ2-3; 14 nucleotides match TRBD2. Germline CDR1 is MGHRA and CDR2 is YSYEKL. This CDR3 spans 16 amino acids. V lost 4 bases and J lost 7; bases outside the gene matches: 7.

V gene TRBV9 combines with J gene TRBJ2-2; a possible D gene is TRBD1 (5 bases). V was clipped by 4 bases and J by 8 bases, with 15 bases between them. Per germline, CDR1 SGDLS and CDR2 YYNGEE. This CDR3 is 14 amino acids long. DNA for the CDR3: TGTGCCAGCAGCCTAGACAGCTTAGAAGGGGAGCTGTTTTTT. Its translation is CASSLDSLEGELFF.

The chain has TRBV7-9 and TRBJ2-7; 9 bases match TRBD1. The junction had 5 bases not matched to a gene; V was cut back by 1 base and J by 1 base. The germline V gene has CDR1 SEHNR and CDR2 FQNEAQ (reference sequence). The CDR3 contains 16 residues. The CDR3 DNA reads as TGTGCCAGCAGCTTAGATCTGGGACAGGGTTCCTACGAGCAGTACTTC. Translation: CASSLDLGQGSYEQYF.

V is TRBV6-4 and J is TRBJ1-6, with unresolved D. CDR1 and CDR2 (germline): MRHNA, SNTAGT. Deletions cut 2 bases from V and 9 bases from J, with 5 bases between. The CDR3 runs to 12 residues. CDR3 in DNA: TGTGCCAGCAGTGACCGGGGTTCACCCCTCCACTTT. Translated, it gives CASSDRGSPLHF.

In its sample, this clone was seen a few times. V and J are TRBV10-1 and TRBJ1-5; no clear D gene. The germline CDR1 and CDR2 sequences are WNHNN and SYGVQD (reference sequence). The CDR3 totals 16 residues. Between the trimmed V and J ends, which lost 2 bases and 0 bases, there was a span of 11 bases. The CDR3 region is CASSEPSDFSNQPQHF. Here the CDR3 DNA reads TGCGCCAGCAGTGAGCCGTCAGACTTTAGCAATCAGCCCCAGCATTTT.

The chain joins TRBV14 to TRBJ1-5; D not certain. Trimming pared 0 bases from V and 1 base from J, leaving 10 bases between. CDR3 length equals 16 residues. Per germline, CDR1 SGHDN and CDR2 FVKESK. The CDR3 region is CASSQEPRRSNQPQHF. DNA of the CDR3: TGTGCCAGCAGCCAAGAGCCACGGCGGAGCAATCAGCCCCAGCATTTT.

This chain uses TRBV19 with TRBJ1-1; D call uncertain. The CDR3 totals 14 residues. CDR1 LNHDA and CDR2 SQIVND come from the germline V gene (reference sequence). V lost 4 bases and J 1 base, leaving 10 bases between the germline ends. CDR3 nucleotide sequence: TGTGCCAGTAGTACCCAGGCACCGAACACTGAAGCTTTCTTT. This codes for CASSTQAPNTEAFF.

The CDR3 protein is CASSLAGAETDTQYF. The CDR3 DNA is TGTGCCAGCAGCTTAGCGGGAGCGGAGACAGATACGCAGTATTTT. The V and J genes are TRBV7-8 and TRBJ2-3; tentative D call: TRBD2 (5 bases). Germline loops: CDR1 SGHVS, CDR2 FQNEAQ. The CDR3 is 15 amino acids. V gave up 0 bases and J gave up 3 bases, with 10 bases separating them.

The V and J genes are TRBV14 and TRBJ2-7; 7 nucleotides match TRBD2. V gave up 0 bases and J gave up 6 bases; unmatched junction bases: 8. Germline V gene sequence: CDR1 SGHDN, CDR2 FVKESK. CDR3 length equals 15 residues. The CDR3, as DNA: TGTGCCAGCAGCCAAGATGTGACTAGCTACACCGAGCAGTACTTC. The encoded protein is CASSQDVTSYTEQYF.

The CDR3 region is CASSLARDRNTEAFF. CDR3 nucleotides: TGTGCCAGCAGCTTGGCCAGAGACAGAAACACTGAAGCTTTCTTT. The chain employs TRBV5-4 and TRBJ1-1; D perhaps matches TRBD1 (5 bases). The CDR3 loop spans 15 amino acids. Looked up from germline, CDR1 is SGHNT and CDR2 is YYREEE (reference sequence). V gave up 0 bases and J gave up 2 bases, with 11 bases separating them. The complete variable domain, with remaining parts taken from reference TRBV5-4 and TRBJ1-1, reads ETGVTQSPTHLIKTRGQQVTLRCSSQSGHNTVSWYQQALGQGPQFIFQYYREEENGRGNFPPRFSGLQFPNYSSELNVNALELDDSALYLCASSLARDRNTEAFFGQGTRLTVV.

The CDR3 nucleotides read TGCGCCAGCAGCACTAGCGGGAGGGGGTACAATGAGCAGTTCTTC. This sequence encodes CASSTSGRGYNEQFF. This sequence joins TRBV10-1 and TRBJ2-1; 13 nucleotides line up with TRBD2. Germline assignment: CDR1 WNHNN and CDR2 SYGVQD (reference sequence). V trimming: 6 bases; J trimming: 4 bases; junction bases outside the gene matches: 3. The CDR3 is 15 residues long.

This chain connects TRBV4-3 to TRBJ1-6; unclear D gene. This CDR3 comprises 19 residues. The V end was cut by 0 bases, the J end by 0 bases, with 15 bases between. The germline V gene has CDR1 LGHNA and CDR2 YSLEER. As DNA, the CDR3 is TGCGCCAGCAGCCAAGAAGGGTTGTCCGGGAGCTCCTATAATTCACCCCTCCACTTT. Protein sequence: CASSQEGLSGSSYNSPLHF.

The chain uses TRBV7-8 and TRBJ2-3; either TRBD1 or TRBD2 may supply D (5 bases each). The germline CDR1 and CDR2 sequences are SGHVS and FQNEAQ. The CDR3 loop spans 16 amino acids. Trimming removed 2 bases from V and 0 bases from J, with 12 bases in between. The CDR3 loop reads CASSLFGGLSTDTQYF. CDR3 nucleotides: TGTGCCAGCAGCTTATTTGGGGGTCTGAGCACAGATACGCAGTATTTT.